A selection of T cell receptor beta chains follows, all from one sample in a study of spatial heterogeneity in lung cancer. From the 5' RACE reads, TCRdb called clonotypes with MiXCR, one entry per CDR3 protein. The sample carries about 36,000 distinct CDR3 sequences, roughly 8% recorded once. The sample here was PBMCs, taken at follow-up. The source of these receptors is a male donor with early-stage non-small cell lung cancer. Both conserved end residues are part of each CDR3. D genes are given only for firm matches. Rows may omit the clone size; those that give it use once, few, many or a size class.

d_call,clone_size,j_call,v_call,cdr3_nt,cdr3_aa
TRBD2,-,TRBJ2-1,TRBV6-5,TGTGCCAGCACTTCCGGGGCTAGCGGGAGGAGAAAGACCTACAATGAGCAGTTCTTC,CASTSGASGRRKTYNEQFF
-,many,TRBJ2-1,TRBV27,TGTGCCAGCAGCCTTGAGACAGGTAGCTCCTACAATGAGCAGTTCTTC,CASSLETGSSYNEQFF
-,few,TRBJ2-3,TRBV6-4,TGTGCCAGCAGTGCACAGGGAAGCACAGATACGCAGTATTTT,CASSAQGSTDTQYF
-,many,TRBJ1-2,TRBV7-9,TGTGCCAGCAGCTTAGGAAACAGAGACTATGGCTACACCTTC,CASSLGNRDYGYTF
-,many,TRBJ2-2,TRBV21-1,TGTGCCAGCAGCAATTGGGATAACCACGGGGAGCTGTTTTTT,CASSNWDNHGELFF
TRBD2,many,TRBJ2-3,TRBV11-2,TGTGCCAGCAGCTTAGCGACTGCGGGGGGACGCACAGATACGCAGTATTTT,CASSLATAGGRTDTQYF
-,many,TRBJ2-7,TRBV9,TGTGCCAGCAGCGTCAGGGACTGGACCCCCGAGCAGTACTTC,CASSVRDWTPEQYF
TRBD1,many,TRBJ2-5,TRBV7-3,TGTGCCAGCAGCTTAACGGGGGCAGGGGGCTACGAGACCCAGTACTTC,CASSLTGAGGYETQYF
TRBD1,once,TRBJ2-7,TRBV5-1,TGCGCCAGCAGATTGGGGACAGCTTTCTCCTACGAGCAGTACTTC,CASRLGTAFSYEQYF
-,many,TRBJ1-1,TRBV29-1,TGCAGCGTCGGGGCCCGGCAAAACACTGAAGCTTTCTTT,CSVGARQNTEAFF
-,many,TRBJ1-2,TRBV6-1,TGTGCCAGCAGTCCTCTAGGGACATCCACTAACTATGGCTACACCTTC,CASSPLGTSTNYGYTF
-,many,TRBJ1-4,TRBV9,TGTGCCAGCAGCGTTGGGCCAGCAACTAATGAAAAACTGTTTTTT,CASSVGPATNEKLFF
TRBD1,many,TRBJ2-7,TRBV20-1,TGCAGTGCTTGGGGACAGGAAAGCTCCTACGAGCAGTACTTC,CSAWGQESSYEQYF
TRBD1,many,TRBJ2-7,TRBV6-2/TRBV6-3,TGTGCCAGCAGTTACTCGGCACAGGGGCCCTACGAGCAGTACTTC,CASSYSAQGPYEQYF
TRBD2,many,TRBJ2-5,TRBV6-6,TGTGCCAGCAAGGCTAGCGGAGAGACCCAGTACTTC,CASKASGETQYF
-,many,TRBJ1-6,TRBV5-6,TGTGCCAGCAGCTTGGACAGTCGGGTTTCCTATAATTCACCCCTCCACTTT,CASSLDSRVSYNSPLHF
-,many,TRBJ1-1,TRBV7-2,TGTGCCAGCAGCTTACTGCGGGGAGCTGAAGCTTTCTTT,CASSLLRGAEAFF
-,many,TRBJ2-3,TRBV5-6,TGTGCCAGCAGCCTTGAAGGGGGACGGGGCACAGATACGCAGTATTTT,CASSLEGGRGTDTQYF
TRBD1,many,TRBJ1-6,TRBV3-1,TGTGCCAGCAGCCCGACAGGGGACGTGCTAAATTCACCCCTCCACTTT,CASSPTGDVLNSPLHF
-,medium-sized,TRBJ2-5,TRBV25-1,TGTGCCAGCAGTGAATCTCAGGGTTTGGAAGAGACCCAGTACTTC,CASSESQGLEETQYF
TRBD1,-,TRBJ2-1,TRBV6-5,TGTGCCAGCAGAACTCGGGGACAGGGGGCCTACAATGAGCAGTTCTTC,CASRTRGQGAYNEQFF
-,many,TRBJ2-3,TRBV25-1,TGTGCCAGCAGTGAAGGTAGTGGCCCAGATACGCAGTATTTT,CASSEGSGPDTQYF
TRBD2,-,TRBJ2-2,TRBV5-1,TGCGCCAGCAGCTTGTCTAGTCGGGAGGGCAACACCGGGGAGCTGTTTTTT,CASSLSSREGNTGELFF
-,many,TRBJ2-7,TRBV10-3,TGTGCCATCAGTGACGGTGGGGGGAGGTCCTACGAGCAGTACTTC,CAISDGGGRSYEQYF
-,many,TRBJ2-7,TRBV18,TGTGCCAGCTCACGTGGCCCAAGCTCCTACGAGCAGTACTTC,CASSRGPSSYEQYF
-,many,TRBJ1-1,TRBV28,TGTGCCAGCAGTTTCGGCAGGGAGTACACTGAAGCTTTCTTT,CASSFGREYTEAFF
-,many,TRBJ2-5,TRBV12-3/TRBV12-4,TGTGCCAGCAAGCGGGCAGCACCTCAAGAGACCCAGTACTTC,CASKRAAPQETQYF
TRBD1,many,TRBJ2-7,TRBV20-1,TGCAGTGCTAGACCAGGGGGTCCCTACGAGCAGTACTTC,CSARPGGPYEQYF
TRBD1,many,TRBJ2-7,TRBV24-1,TGTGCCACCACCGGACAGGGATACCTCGGCGAGCAGTACTTC,CATTGQGYLGEQYF
TRBD1,many,TRBJ1-5,TRBV28,TGTGCCAGCAGTTTTGAGGGGGCACAGCCCCAGCATTTT,CASSFEGAQPQHF
-,-,TRBJ1-5,TRBV6-2/TRBV6-3,TGTGCCAGCAGTTATACCGGACTGGCCCAGCATTTT,CASSYTGLAQHF
TRBD1,many,TRBJ2-2,TRBV7-9,TGTGCCAGCAGCTTAGTTTACGACAGGGTCGGCACCGGGGAGCTGTTTTTT,CASSLVYDRVGTGELFF
TRBD1,-,TRBJ2-1,TRBV18,TGTGCCAGCTCTCCTTTCACCGGGACAGAGACTGAGCAGTTCTTC,CASSPFTGTETEQFF
-,many,TRBJ1-6,TRBV12-3/TRBV12-4,TGTGCCAGCAGTTTTGGGAATTCACCCCTCCACTTT,CASSFGNSPLHF
-,few,TRBJ2-7,TRBV7-9,TGTGCCAGCAGCTTAGGAGCTGTACCCGAATACGAGCAGTACTTC,CASSLGAVPEYEQYF
TRBD2,many,TRBJ2-5,TRBV11-3,TGTGCCAGCAGCTTAGATCCCCGCGGGGGGGCCGTGGAGACCCAGTACTTC,CASSLDPRGGAVETQYF
-,-,TRBJ2-5,TRBV20-1,TGCAGTGCTAGACAGAGGCCAGAGACCCAGTACTTC,CSARQRPETQYF
TRBD1,many,TRBJ2-1,TRBV2,TGTGCCAGCAGCGGGACGACAGGGAATTACTACAATGAGCAGTTCTTC,CASSGTTGNYYNEQFF
TRBD1,many,TRBJ2-3,TRBV2,TGTGCCAGCAGTGAAGGGTACAGGGGGAACACAGATACGCAGTATTTT,CASSEGYRGNTDTQYF
-,-,TRBJ1-2,TRBV19,TGTGCCAGTAGCCTCACACCGGGACGGAATGGCTACACCTTC,CASSLTPGRNGYTF
TRBD2,many,TRBJ2-3,TRBV27,TGTGCCAGCAGTTTATACCGGGGGGTACGCGCAGATACGCAGTATTTT,CASSLYRGVRADTQYF
-,many,TRBJ1-6,TRBV9,TGTGCCAGCAGCGTAGCTGGGTCCAATTCACCCCTCCACTTT,CASSVAGSNSPLHF
-,many,TRBJ2-1,TRBV5-1,TGCGCCAGCAGCTTGGGGGACATCTCCTACAATGAGCAGTTCTTC,CASSLGDISYNEQFF
-,many,TRBJ1-3,TRBV18,TGTGCCAGCGCCTTCGACAGGAACTCTGGAAACACCATATATTTT,CASAFDRNSGNTIYF
TRBD2,many,TRBJ2-1,TRBV6-2/TRBV6-3,TGTGCCAGCAGTTACGGGCGGGGGGACTACAATGAGCAGTTCTTC,CASSYGRGDYNEQFF
TRBD2,many,TRBJ2-5,TRBV20-1,TGCAGTGCTAGATCCGGGGGGACTAGAGGAGAGACCCAGTACTTC,CSARSGGTRGETQYF
TRBD1,few,TRBJ2-7,TRBV5-6,TGTGCCAGCAGCGACGTGACAGGGCTTTACGAGCAGTACTTC,CASSDVTGLYEQYF
TRBD2,many,TRBJ2-5,TRBV2,TGTGCCAGCGGTCGACTAGCGGGGGGGCTCCAAGAGACCCAGTACTTC,CASGRLAGGLQETQYF
-,-,TRBJ1-4,TRBV2,TGTGCCAGCAGTGGGGCCAGTCGATCCGCAACTAATGAAAAACTGTTTTTT,CASSGASRSATNEKLFF
-,many,TRBJ2-1,TRBV11-3,TGTGCCAGCAGCTCTAGGGGGGATTACAATGAGCAGTTCTTC,CASSSRGDYNEQFF
-,many,TRBJ2-5,TRBV18,TGTGCCAGCTCACCACCGGGGGCAGCAATACAAGAGACCCAGTACTTC,CASSPPGAAIQETQYF
-,-,TRBJ1-5,TRBV20-1,TGCAGTGCTAGGACAGATAGCAATCAGCCCCAGCATTTT,CSARTDSNQPQHF
-,-,TRBJ1-2,TRBV6-5,TGTGCCAGCAGTTACTCGGATAGCTCAGGCTATGGCTACACCTTC,CASSYSDSSGYGYTF
TRBD1,many,TRBJ2-7,TRBV20-1,TGCAGTGCTAGTGAGGGGGCGTCCTACGAGCAGTACTTC,CSASEGASYEQYF
-,many,TRBJ2-3,TRBV29-1,TGCAGCGTTGTAAAAGATACGCAGTATTTT,CSVVKDTQYF
-,-,TRBJ1-1,TRBV12-3/TRBV12-4,TGTGCCAGCAGTTTAGGGGGATCGGTCACTGAAGCTTTCTTT,CASSLGGSVTEAFF
-,many,TRBJ1-1,TRBV7-9,TGTGCCAGCAGCTTAAAACGTGGGATCTTTGAAGCTTTCTTT,CASSLKRGIFEAFF